This T cell receptor beta chain was sequenced for a study of cytomegalovirus exposure and HLA in healthy donors (dated by TCRdb to about 2017). Looking at the study overall: An earlier analysis of fewer than 750 of the donors reported about 300 Gb of sequence data and around 110 million unique TCR beta sequences obtained from 150 million to 200 million T cells. An earlier analysis of several hundred of the donors used high-throughput TCR beta sequencing to judge whether each TCR beta V gene segment behaved as functional or pseudogenic. Roughly 5 DR-DQ haplotypes were handled as single units for association and clustering because linkage in the cohort was strong. Besides the first cohort of hundreds of subjects, a separate validation cohort made up of roughly 120 different subjects was used. An early release covering some 640 HLA-typed donors comprised approximately 300 gigabases of sequencing data and around 80 million unique TCR sequences. The number of typed donors differed by locus: about 620-640 for A, B, C, DRB1 and DQB1; 500 to 550 for DQA1; 606 for DPA1; and approximately 450 for DPB1. The study used immunosequencing to profile the T cell repertoires of under 700 subjects and linked those repertoires to cytomegalovirus serostatus. To predict cytomegalovirus infection status, the study brought together high-throughput TCR immunosequencing, statistical association of individual TCRs with disease status, and machine learning. In a later analysis, previously published TCR beta repertoires from about 670 donors were re-analyzed and high-resolution HLA genotyping was added so that TCR occurrence patterns could be studied. Class I and class II HLA loci were covered by the typing at four-digit resolution. Among the roughly 390 genotyped donors, approximately 81% belonged to the genetic ancestry cluster associated with self-reported Caucasian donors. Among about 400 genotyped donors of the cohort, an average of approximately 240,000 unique TCR beta nucleotide sequences was sequenced per donor, of which roughly 17% were non-productive. Donor age, sex, ethnicity and CMV serostatus were compiled together with the repertoire data. In a later genetic analysis, genome-wide SNP genotypes for 398 of the 666 donors were used, and that subset was treated as a discovery cohort. Rather than using new phenotypic data, the later analysis identified candidate immune exposures from TCR beta sequences and from how often those sequences occurred across donors. The study aimed to test whether signatures of past pathogen exposure could be identified by cataloging public T cell receptors. Every repertoire in the discovery cohort had been generated on one and the same sequencing platform. Study-wide findings and limitations: An earlier analysis of 587 of the donors showed that most TCR beta V segments appeared in productive rearrangements either about 87% or about 30% of the time, which broadly matched IMGT annotations. Only TCR beta chains were sequenced in this cohort, and the absence of alpha or paired-chain data limited detectable features. Strong co-occurrence of HLA alleles, especially DR and DQ, made assigning TCR associations to individual alleles difficult. Some IMGT-functional V segments, including TRBV6-2 and TRBV6-3, could not be told apart with the 87-base-pair reads, so those segments were excluded. A further reported finding was that TCR beta sequences accurately predicted the HLA-A and HLA-B alleles for most subjects in the first cohort. The classifier was reported to diagnose cytomegalovirus status with high specificity and sensitivity in both the original cohort and the validation cohort. In a later analysis, most CMV-associated TCR beta chains were found to appear HLA-restricted, with HLA associations seemingly driven largely by CMV exposure. Compared with the 666-donor mean, donors in an Asian-associated ancestry cluster had fewer N-insertions in productive TCRs, according to a later genetic analysis. A later analysis reported that several top co-occurrence clusters appeared linked to parvovirus B19, influenza, CMV and Epstein-Barr virus. A cluster of highly shared sequence variants was judged likely to be a technical artifact of the sequencing pipeline. Some 15 rarely observed V segments, including chromosome 9 orphons, were excluded from the earlier analysis of some 590 of the donors because counts were too low. Sequencing depth was assumed to be roughly uniform across donors in the presence/absence analyses, though that assumption may not hold. In a later genetic analysis, a missense DCLRE1C variant was associated with V-gene and J-gene trimming of TCR beta chains, and the association was replicated in an independent cohort. In vitro tests confirmed that three of the cytomegalovirus-associated TCR beta chains recognize cytomegalovirus antigens. For the cohort, immune exposure information was limited to CMV serostatus. Most TCR sequences were seen in very few donors, while some public TCRs were found in many individuals. Correlated functional status among segregating V segments might reflect linkage disequilibrium, but an unknown experimental factor could not be ruled out. The authors suggested that the approach could potentially be generalized to other disease states and immunological phenotypes. Because some donors lacked HLA typing at each locus, the association tests relied only on the typed subset. A later analysis found that HLA-associated TCR beta chains were more clonally expanded and had lower generation probabilities than equally common non-associated chains. In a later analysis, 16,951 TCR beta sequences were associated with specific HLA alleles at a false discovery rate of 0.05. In a later analysis, the rate of TCR association differed among HLA loci, with DRB1 alleles having the most associated TCRs and HLA-C alleles having the fewest. The study listed 150 to 200 TCR beta chains as associated with cytomegalovirus.

The CDR3 starts with the cysteine, ends with the phenylalanine, and has 11 residues. The read is trimmed to its CDR3 DNA, 33 bases read in frame from base 1. V and J are truncated by 5 bases and 9 bases respectively, leaving an intervening sequence of 10 bases. Taken from the germline V gene (reference sequence), the CDR1 and CDR2 loops are GTSNPN and SVGIG. Regarding this clone: The antigen it binds to is not known. Per-nucleotide qualities are absent, and no much larger clonotype sits a single base away.

The cohort was made up of 500 to 800 healthy bone marrow donors. At the time of sampling, every cohort member was nominally healthy, though immune exposures that went unrecorded were likely present. The donor was CMV seronegative and belonged to the group of under 400 seronegative cohort members. A peripheral blood sample was collected from each donor, and TCR beta sequencing was performed on peripheral blood mononuclear cells. Genomic DNA extraction from the blood cell samples was performed with the Qiagen DNeasy Blood Extraction Kit. The library was obtained by the immunoSEQ multiplex PCR assay. For the multiplex PCR, a mixture combining 60 forward primers for TCR Vbeta segments and 13 reverse primers for TCR Jbeta segments was used. The CDR3 region of rearranged TCR beta genes was amplified from genomic DNA by a multiplex PCR assay. The amplified TCR beta libraries were sequenced on the Illumina HiSeq System as 87-base-pair reads. In the authors' own workflow: Across the 666 repertoires, a later analysis counted roughly 77 million unique TCR beta chains, approximately 12 million of which were shared by at least two donors. Raw reads were error-corrected and collapsed into unique sequences by a nearest-neighbor algorithm in which closely related sequences were merged to remove PCR and sequencing errors. CDR3 sequences were aligned to IMGT reference sequences to assign V, D and J gene segments. For a sequence to be retained, a match of at least six nucleotides was required to both a V gene segment and a J gene segment. Rearrangements were classified as productive when the CDR3 lacked stop codons and remained in frame with V and J, and all other rearrangements were classified as non-productive. Following IMGT convention, CDR3 was defined as the stretch from the second conserved V-encoded cysteine to the conserved J-encoded phenylalanine. The earlier analysis of about 610 of the donors excluded sequences that lacked an unambiguous match to a single V gene segment. In an earlier analysis of around 600 of the donors, V segments were called functional above 56.7% productive rearrangements and were called segregating when the between-donor standard deviation exceeded 5%. To diagnose cytomegalovirus status from the catalog of TCR beta chain sequences, a statistical classification framework was built. In a later analysis, TCR nucleotide sequences were compared against IMGT/GENE-DB human TR gene sequences so that V and J genes could be assigned. The TCRdist pipeline was used in a later analysis to assign CDR3 sequences and most-parsimonious VDJ recombination scenarios. In a later analysis, each TCR beta chain was defined by its CDR3 amino acid sequence together with its V-gene family, and reads lacking a unique V-gene family were excluded. To address suspected cross-contamination and a sequencing artifact, a later analysis removed a few hundred highly shared, low-generation-probability nucleotide sequences. In a later analysis, a clonal expansion index for each public chain was calculated from normalized within-repertoire ranks of inferred template counts. Generation probabilities in a later analysis came from a VDJ recombination model fitted to out-of-frame rearrangements, and those results were checked against IGoR. A later analysis scored TCR-TCR, TCR-HLA and TCR-CMV co-occurrence with hypergeometric tests, applying a repertoire-size bias correction to TCR pairs. A later analysis estimated false discovery rates by permuting HLA or CMV assignments 20 times. In a later analysis, co-occurring TCRs were grouped with DBSCAN, and TCRdist sequence similarity was added when clustering was performed within HLA-allele-positive subsets. Repertoires with fewer than 30,000 or more than 120,000 public chains were left out of co-occurrence clustering, as were five repertoires with anomalous nucleotide sharing. TCRdb stores this immuneACCESS table with in-frame sequences only. Part of the clones is absent; in the studies checked, under half of the shortfall reflects unresolved V genes, and no reason is known for the rest. V and J calls and clone size come straight from that table; D and trimming were deduced from the DNA. This sample has around 300,000 clones in its table, and 85% to 90% of those were observed once. Approximately 2.2% of the sample lies in the top ten.

Specimen: PBMCs. The receptor chain draws on TRBV30 and TRBJ2-2, with TRBD2 as a weak D call on 5 bases. This TCR derives from a woman between 18 and 30 years old in good health and CMV-seronegative. In nucleotides, the sequence is TGTGCCTGGGCCCCGACTAGGGAGCTGTTTTTT. This translates into CAWAPTRELFF.